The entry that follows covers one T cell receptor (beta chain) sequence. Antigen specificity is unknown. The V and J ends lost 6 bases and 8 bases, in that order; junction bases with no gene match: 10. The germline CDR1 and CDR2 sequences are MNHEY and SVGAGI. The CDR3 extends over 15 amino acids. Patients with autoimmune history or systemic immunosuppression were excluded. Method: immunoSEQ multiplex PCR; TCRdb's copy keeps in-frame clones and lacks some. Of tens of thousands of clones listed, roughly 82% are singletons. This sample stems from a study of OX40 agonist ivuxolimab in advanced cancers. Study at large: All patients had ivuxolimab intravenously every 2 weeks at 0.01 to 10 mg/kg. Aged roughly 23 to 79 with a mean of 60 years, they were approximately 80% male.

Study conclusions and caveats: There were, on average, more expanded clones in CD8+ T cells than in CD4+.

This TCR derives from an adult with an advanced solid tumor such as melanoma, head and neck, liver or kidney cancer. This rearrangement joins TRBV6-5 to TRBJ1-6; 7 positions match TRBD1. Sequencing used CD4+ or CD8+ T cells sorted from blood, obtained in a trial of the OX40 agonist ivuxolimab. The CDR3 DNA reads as TGTGCCAGCAGGCTGACAGGGAAGAGTGATTCACCCCTCCACTTT. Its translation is CASRLTGKSDSPLHF.